Each of the 28 T cell receptor beta chains below was sequenced from the same sample in a study of shared clonotypes between healthy human individuals. The assay was immunoSEQ multiplex PCR, and TCRdb's table has in-frame clones only and misses some. The sample contains roughly 700,000 clones, around 90% of which appear only once. Sequencing used memory CD8+ T cells from PBMCs. Subset meaning: CD45RO+ cells pooled with CCR7-negative TemRA cells. The receptors were gathered from a man aged 18-30 years in good health. Some clones in this sample may be carry-over from other donors' samples.

The chain employs TRBV6-5 and TRBJ1-1, with D possibly TRBD1 on 6 matching bases. The ends were cut back, 6 bases at V and 2 bases at J, with 13 bases in the middle. CDR3 length: 14 amino acids. CDR1 and CDR2 (germline): MNHEY, SVGAGI. DNA for the CDR3: TGTGCCAGCAGAAACCGGGACAAAAACACTGAAGCTTTCTTT. Residues: CASRNRDKNTEAFF.

This chain uses TRBV6-1 with TRBJ2-1; 10 nucleotides line up with TRBD1. Germline CDR1 is MNHNS and CDR2 is SASEGT. J lost 7 bases, V lost 0 bases, and 6 bases had no gene match. The CDR3 contains 16 residues. In DNA, the CDR3 is TGTGCCAGCAGTGAAGCCGGGGACAGGGGTCAGAATGAGCAGTTCTTC. As protein: CASSEAGDRGQNEQFF.

This clone was observed a single time. The chain has TRBV5-6 and TRBJ1-5; D is perhaps TRBD1 (6 bases). Looked up from germline, CDR1 is SGHDT and CDR2 is YYEEEE. Trimming took 4 bases from V and 6 from J, leaving 14 bases between them. This CDR3 region has 14 residues. DNA of the CDR3: TGTGCCAGCAGCAGAGGGGGGGGAGGTCAGCCCCAGCATTTT. Translated, it gives CASSRGGGGQPQHF.

The V gene is TRBV19, the J gene TRBJ2-7, with D unclear. The germline V gene encodes CDR1 LNHDA and CDR2 SQIVND (reference sequence). The CDR3 sequence is 16 residues long. The V end lost 3 bases, the J end lost 0 bases, and 15 bases lay between the germline ends. CDR3 in DNA: TGTGCCAGTAGTATGGAGTTCCCCGGCAGCTCCTACGAGCAGTACTTC. This sequence encodes CASSMEFPGSSYEQYF.

This chain joins TRBV5-4 and TRBJ1-1; TRBD1 might be the D (5 bases). Germline loops: CDR1 SGHNT, CDR2 YYREEE (reference sequence). V dropped 3 bases and J dropped 4 bases, with 10 bases sitting between them. The CDR3 loop spans 13 amino acids. DNA of the CDR3: TGTGCCAGCAGCTCCGGGACCCCCACTGAAGCTTTCTTT. Protein product: CASSSGTPTEAFF.

This clone was counted once. The V call is TRBV5-1, the J call TRBJ2-3, with D tentatively TRBD2 (5 bases). Germline V gene lookup returns CDR1 SGHRS and CDR2 YFSETQ. The CDR3 has 15 residues. V lost 6 bases and J 0 bases, leaving 14 bases between the germline ends. The CDR3 loop reads CASTYWGDSTDTQYF. Here the CDR3 DNA reads TGCGCCAGCACATACTGGGGAGATAGCACAGATACGCAGTATTTT.

V usage is TRBV6-6 and J usage is TRBJ2-3; 8 positions match TRBD2. Germline-derived CDR1 and CDR2 are MNHNY and SVGAGI (reference sequence). V lost 4 bases and J lost 1; bases outside the gene matches: 4. The CDR3 is 15 amino acids. The CDR3 loop is CASSFLAGGTDTQYF. CDR3 bases: TGTGCCAGCAGTTTCCTAGCGGGTGGCACAGATACGCAGTATTTT.

The V call is TRBV5-8, the J call TRBJ2-1; D is possibly TRBD2 (6 bases). Trimming removed 0 bases at V and 6 bases at J, with 7 bases between. The CDR3 has 13 amino acids. In germline, CDR1 is SGHTS, CDR2 YDEGEE. The CDR3 loop is CASSLGGANEQFF. The CDR3 bases are TGTGCCAGCAGCTTGGGCGGGGCCAATGAGCAGTTCTTC.

The gene calls are TRBV27 and TRBJ2-1, with 9 bases lining up with TRBD1. The germline V gene encodes CDR1 MNHEY and CDR2 SMNVEV (reference sequence). V shed 4 bases, J shed 4 bases, and the junction held 8 bases outside the gene matches. The CDR3 consists of 16 residues. The CDR3 loop is CASSSGTGIRYNEQFF. The CDR3 DNA is TGTGCCAGCAGTTCGGGGACAGGGATACGTTACAATGAGCAGTTCTTC.

V is TRBV19 and J is TRBJ1-3; weak D call: TRBD1 (5 bases). V dropped 3 bases and J dropped 3 bases, with 9 bases sitting between them. CDR1 and CDR2 (germline): LNHDA, SQIVND (reference sequence). The CDR3 is 14 residues long. The CDR3 is CASSMWDGGNTIYF. CDR3 in DNA: TGTGCCAGTAGTATGTGGGACGGTGGAAACACCATATATTTT.

The chain's CDR3 is CASSVAYSPAGPQETQYF. In DNA, the CDR3 is TGTGCCAGCAGCGTAGCCTACTCTCCAGCGGGACCCCAAGAGACCCAGTACTTC. V gene TRBV9 combines with J gene TRBJ2-5, with 7 bases that match TRBD2. In germline, CDR1 is SGDLS, CDR2 YYNGEE. V lost 0 bases to trimming and J lost 1 base; unmatched junction nucleotides: 12. The CDR3 consists of 18 residues.

This rearrangement joins TRBV10-3 to TRBJ2-1, with 12 bases identical to TRBD2. The CDR3 spans 14 residues. Germline values: CDR1 ENHRY, CDR2 SYGVKD. Losses at the gene ends were 10 bases for V and 4 bases for J; bases not matched to a gene: 5. CDR3 loop: CATGLAGLYNEQFF. The CDR3 DNA reads as TGTGCCACCGGACTAGCGGGACTTTACAATGAGCAGTTCTTC.

This rearrangement joins TRBV7-9 to TRBJ2-5, with 9 bases lining up with TRBD1. CDR3 length equals 15 residues. Unmatched junction bases numbered 7, after V lost 3 bases and J lost 5 bases. The germline V gene has CDR1 SEHNR and CDR2 FQNEAQ (reference sequence). CDR3 coding DNA: TGTGCCAGCAGCTTCGGGGACAGGGCGGGGGAGACCCAGTACTTC. As protein: CASSFGDRAGETQYF.

The chain couples TRBV7-9 to TRBJ1-5, with D tentatively TRBD1 (5 bases). Per the germline V gene, CDR1 is SEHNR and CDR2 is FQNEAQ (reference sequence). Trimming shortened V by 4 bases and J by 0 bases, and 13 bases separated the two germline ends. The CDR3 runs to 16 residues. The CDR3 loop is CASSSEETVSNQPQHF. CDR3 nucleotides: TGTGCCAGCAGCTCCGAAGAGACAGTTAGCAATCAGCCCCAGCATTTT.

The rearrangement joins TRBV21-1 to TRBJ2-4; the DNA was not compared with TRBD2, the D call given in the table. TRBV21-1 constitutes a pseudogene. The CDR3 is 18 amino acids. The CDR3 DNA sequence: TGTGCCAGCAGCAAAATCCCAACATTCGAGGCGGGAGCGTACATTCAGTACTTC. This codes for CASSKIPTFEAGAYIQYF.

Here the CDR3 reads CASSFRLAGYQPQHF. DNA for the CDR3: TGTGCCAGCAGTTTTCGTCTCGCAGGGTATCAGCCCCAGCATTTT. J is TRBJ1-5 and V is TRBV28, with D perhaps matching TRBD1 (5 bases). This CDR3 has 15 amino acids. Germline-derived CDR1 and CDR2 are MDHEN and SYDVKM. With 3 bases removed from V and 5 bases from J, the gap between germline ends came to 14 bases.

This clone was seen only a few times. This sequence joins TRBV5-1 and TRBJ2-7; 9 bases are a match to TRBD1. The CDR3 sequence is 14 residues long. Trimming at V came to 7 bases and at J to 4 bases, leaving 9 bases not matched to a gene. The germline V gene has CDR1 SGHRS and CDR2 YFSETQ. The CDR3: CASGPGQGLYEQYF. The CDR3 DNA reads as TGCGCCAGCGGACCGGGACAGGGCCTTTACGAGCAGTACTTC.

This clone appeared a single time. V usage is TRBV7-8 and J usage is TRBJ2-7; D is perhaps TRBD2 (5 bases). The CDR3 has 13 residues. V was shortened by 0 bases and J by 4 bases, with 7 bases between the two germline ends. Per germline, CDR1 SGHVS and CDR2 FQNEAQ. The CDR3 reads CASSLAGEYEQYF. CDR3 in DNA: TGTGCCAGCAGCTTAGCGGGAGAGTACGAGCAGTACTTC.

The genes are TRBV2 and TRBJ2-5, with unresolved D. The CDR3 contains 14 residues. V shed 3 bases and J shed 3 bases, with 11 bases lying between them. CDR1 is SNHLY, CDR2 FYNNEI, per germline. As DNA, the CDR3 is TGTGCCAGCAGTGACATAAACCTAAAAGAGACCCAGTACTTC. Translated, it gives CASSDINLKETQYF.

J is TRBJ2-7 and V is TRBV28; D perhaps matches TRBD2 (5 bases). The germline gives CDR1 MDHEN, CDR2 SYDVKM. V lost 3 bases and J 2 bases, leaving 11 bases between the germline ends. This CDR3 region has 14 residues. CDR3 bases: TGTGCCAGCAGTTTCCCGGGAATCACCTACGAGCAGTACTTC. Its protein is CASSFPGITYEQYF.

The count of this clone is one. This sequence joins TRBV11-1 and TRBJ2-5, with no clear D. Per germline, CDR1 SGHAT and CDR2 FQDESV (reference sequence). Trimming removed 1 base from V and 2 bases from J, with 11 bases in between. CDR3 size: 15 residues. DNA for the CDR3: TGTGCCAGCAGCTTAGGGGTCACCTTACAAGAGACCCAGTACTTC. Translated, it gives CASSLGVTLQETQYF.

J is TRBJ2-7 and V is TRBV10-3, with a weak D call TRBD1 (6 bases). Trimming removed 3 bases from V and 0 bases from J, with 12 bases in between. Germline V CDR1 and CDR2: ENHRY, SYGVKD. This CDR3 is 15 amino acids long. The CDR3 DNA is TGTGCCATCAGTGAACTTGTGACAGGCTCCTACGAGCAGTACTTC. Amino acids: CAISELVTGSYEQYF.

This sequence joins TRBV14 and TRBJ1-2; D gene ambiguous. This CDR3 is 15 amino acids long. Trimming took off 3 bases at V and 3 bases at J, with 14 bases between the two ends. CDR1 and CDR2 (germline): SGHDN, FVKESK. The CDR3 region has the DNA TGTGCCAGCAGCCAGATGGTTGGATCCCACTATGGCTACACCTTC. It specifies CASSQMVGSHYGYTF.

The CDR3 spells CASSPPIYRVEYGYTF. The CDR3 DNA sequence: TGTGCCAGCAGCCCCCCGATCTATAGGGTGGAATATGGCTACACCTTC. This chain uses TRBV7-8 with TRBJ1-2; D not certain. Deletions cut 5 bases from V and 5 bases from J, with 21 bases between. The CDR3 covers 16 residues. CDR1 is SGHVS and CDR2 is FQNEAQ in the germline V gene. The whole variable domain, filled in from reference TRBV7-8 and TRBJ1-2, reads GAGVSQSPRYKVAKRGQDVALRCDPISGHVSLFWYQQALGQGPEFLTYFQNEAQLDKSGLPSDRFFAERPEGSVSTLKIQRTQQEDSAVYLCASSPPIYRVEYGYTFGSGTRLTVV.

The chain couples TRBV5-4 to TRBJ2-6, with a tentative D call TRBD2 (6 bases). CDR3 length equals 12 residues. CDR1 is SGHNT and CDR2 is YYREEE in the germline V gene (reference sequence). Between the trimmed V and J ends, which lost 4 bases and 18 bases, there was a span of 17 bases. The CDR3 DNA is TGTGCCAGCAGCGGAGGGACGGTAAAGGCGACTTTC. The encoded protein is CASSGGTVKATF.

This sequence joins TRBV11-1 and TRBJ2-1; D uncertain. The CDR3 length is 12 residues. Germline V gives CDR1 SGHAT, CDR2 FQDESV (reference sequence). V lost 4 bases and J 4 bases, leaving 5 bases between the germline ends. CDR3 sequence reads: CASSSVYNEQFF. The CDR3 bases are TGTGCCAGCAGCTCTGTATACAATGAGCAGTTCTTC. The full variable domain, in which reference TRBV11-1 and TRBJ2-1 provide the parts outside the CDR3, is EAEVAQSPRYKITEKSQAVAFWCDPISGHATLYWYRQILGQGPELLVQFQDESVVDDSQLPKDRFSAERLKGVDSTLKIQPAELGDSAMYLCASSSVYNEQFFGPGTRLTVL.

Many counts were recorded for this clone. The chain has TRBV4-1 and TRBJ2-7; 9 bases fit TRBD2. This CDR3 comprises 16 residues. The V and J ends lost 1 base and 0 bases, in that order; junction bases with no gene match: 4. Germline V CDR1 and CDR2: MGHRA, YSYEKL. In nucleotides, the CDR3 is TGCGCCAGCAGCCAAGGTCGACTAGCGGACTCCTACGAGCAGTACTTC. This gives the protein CASSQGRLADSYEQYF.

The rearrangement uses TRBV28 and TRBJ2-7, with 7 bases identical to TRBD1. This CDR3 is built from 14 residues. Losses at the gene ends were 5 bases for V and 7 bases for J; bases not matched to a gene: 11. CDR1 is MDHEN and CDR2 is SYDVKM in the germline V gene. CDR3 DNA sequence: TGTGCCAGCAGTCTGACAGGGCAAGAGGGAGAGCAGTACTTC. Its protein is CASSLTGQEGEQYF.